Following are 8 T cell receptor beta chains from one sample sequenced in a study of tumor-infiltrating lymphocytes in primary liver carcinoma. The source material, 20-30 mg of unsorted bulk tissue, was used to co-extract RNA and DNA. Total RNA amounting to around 540 ng was the source from which TCR beta cDNA was made with a constant-region primer. Three nested multiplex PCR rounds, a slightly modified ARM-PCR, produced the libraries for TCR beta. With TRBV1-TRBV30 forward primers and a C-beta reverse primer, the first two PCR rounds were run for about 10 cycles each. TCRdb reprocessed the multiplex PCR reads via MiXCR and lists one record per CDR3 protein. The data contain 95,000 to 100,000 distinct CDR3 sequences, about 62% of them seen just once; the ten biggest clones take up 9% to 15%. The sequencing input was liver tumor tissue from sampling region 2. Subset in this sample: tumor region T2, inferior pole. Receptors originate from a woman aged 55-70 years with primary liver carcinoma and hepatitis B virus infection.

V and J are TRBV29-1 and TRBJ1-2; D remains ambiguous. This CDR3 is 12 amino acids long. Germline CDR1 and CDR2: SQVTM and ANQGSEA. With 1 base removed from V and 7 bases from J, the gap between germline ends came to 10 bases. CDR3 bases: TGCAGCGTTGAAGGGATGCGGGGTGGCTACACCTTC. Its protein product is CSVEGMRGGYTF. Supplemented by reference TRBV29-1 and TRBJ1-2, the full variable domain reads SAVISQKPSRDICQRGTSLTIQCQVDSQVTMMFWYRQQPGQSLTLIATANQGSEATYESGFVIDKFPISRPNLTFSTLTVSNMSPEDSSIYLCSVEGMRGGYTFGSGTRLTVV.

About this clonotype itself: At one end the junction does not follow the germline gene, possibly because of a read error. The rearrangement joins TRBV11-2 to TRBJ2-5, with D tentatively TRBD2 (7 bases). In germline, CDR1 is SGHAT, CDR2 FQNNGV. CDR3 length: 17 amino acids. The CDR3 DNA reads TGTGCCAGCAGCTCGAGGGGGGGCGGAGGGCCCAAGGAGACCCAGTGCTTC. This translates into CASSSRGGGGPKETQCF.

Worth noting for this clonotype: This is likely a read error, given that the CDR3 carries no conserved phenylalanine or tryptophan at its end. CDR3 in DNA: TGTGCCAGGAGCCTAGAGGGTAGAGGGAGTTACGAGCAGTACTCC. It specifies CARSLEGRGSYEQYS. J is TRBJ2-7 and V is TRBV11-3, with TRBD2 as a possible D gene (5 bases). Trimming removed 9 bases at V and 4 bases at J, with 22 bases between. The CDR3 runs to 15 residues. The V gene's germline CDR1 is SGHNT and CDR2 YENEEA.

Notes on this clonotype: Germline is not matched at one junction end, which may reflect a read error. This sequence joins TRBV28 and TRBJ1-6, with unresolved D. This CDR3 region has 12 residues. Germline V CDR1 and CDR2: MDHEN, SYDVKM. CDR3 loop: CASSSQRGPPHF. The CDR3 nucleotides are TGTGCCAGCAGTAGCCAACGAGGCCCCCCCCACTTT.

As to this clonotype: This sequence may be a read error, since a much larger clone differs from it by one base. The chain recombines TRBV28 with TRBJ2-7; 9 bases align to TRBD2. In germline, CDR1 is MDHEN, CDR2 SYDVKM. This CDR3 is 14 amino acids long. After removal of 7 bases from V and 6 bases from J, the junction contained 10 bases not matched to a gene. The CDR3: CASTLAGRVREQYF. In DNA, the CDR3 is TGTGCCAGCACCCTAGCGGGGAGGGTCCGCGAGCAGTACTTC.

Points on this clonotype: At one boundary the junction diverges from the germline segment, which might be a read error. V and J are TRBV4-1 and TRBJ1-4, with 7 bases matching TRBD1. The CDR3 contains 16 residues. Germline values: CDR1 MGHRA, CDR2 YSYEKL. CDR3 sequence reads: CPSSQDRYRGNQKLFF. CDR3 DNA sequence: TGCCCCAGCAGCCAAGATCGTTACAGGGGTAATCAAAAACTGTTTTTT.

As to this clonotype: A much larger clonotype is one base distant, so this may be a read error. The J gene is TRBJ2-3, the V gene TRBV5-1; 9 bases are a match to TRBD2. Germline loops: CDR1 SGHRS, CDR2 YFSETQ. CDR3 length: 14 residues. Losses at the gene ends were 7 bases for V and 8 bases for J; bases not matched to a gene: 11. The CDR3 nucleotides read TGCGCCAGCGACCAGGGACTAGCAGGGGTTACGCAGTATTTT. It translates to CASDQGLAGVTQYF.

Remarks on this clonotype: This may arise from a read error, as a much more abundant clone is one base away. CDR3: CASSLWGAGQRHNEQFF. The CDR3 DNA is TGTGCCAGCAGCTTGTGGGGGGCAGGCCAGAGGCACAATGAGCAGTTCTTC. The V gene is TRBV5-8, the J gene TRBJ2-1; D tentatively fits TRBD1 or TRBD2 (6 bases each). V was trimmed by 1 base and J by 5 bases, leaving 19 bases between them. Germline V lookup: CDR1 SGHTS, CDR2 YDEGEE. The CDR3 has 17 residues.